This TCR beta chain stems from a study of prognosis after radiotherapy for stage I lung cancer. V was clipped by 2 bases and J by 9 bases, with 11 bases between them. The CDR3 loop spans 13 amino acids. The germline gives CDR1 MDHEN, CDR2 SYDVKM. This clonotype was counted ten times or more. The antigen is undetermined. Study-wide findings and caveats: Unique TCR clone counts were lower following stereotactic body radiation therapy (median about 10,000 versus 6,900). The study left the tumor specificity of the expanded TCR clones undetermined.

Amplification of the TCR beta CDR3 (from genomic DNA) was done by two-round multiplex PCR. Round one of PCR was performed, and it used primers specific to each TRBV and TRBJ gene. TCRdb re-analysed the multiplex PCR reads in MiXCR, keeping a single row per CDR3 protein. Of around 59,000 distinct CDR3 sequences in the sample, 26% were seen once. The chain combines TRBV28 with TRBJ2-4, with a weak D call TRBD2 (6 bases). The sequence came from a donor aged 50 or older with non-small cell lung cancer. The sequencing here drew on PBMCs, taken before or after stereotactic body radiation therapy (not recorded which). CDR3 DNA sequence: TGTGCCAGCAGTTTAACGCAGGAGGGCATTCAGTACTTC. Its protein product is CASSLTQEGIQYF.